Shown below are 7 T cell receptor beta chains from a single sample sequenced in a study of shared clonotypes between healthy human individuals. Assay used: immunoSEQ multiplex PCR; TCRdb lists only in-frame clones, some missing. The data hold millions of clones, with around nine tenths observed a single time. What was sequenced was naive CD4+ T cells sorted from blood. Subset here: CD45RA+ positively selected. The receptors originated from a man between 18 and 35 years old in good health.

This chain joins TRBV19 and TRBJ2-1, with D perhaps assigned TRBD1 or TRBD2 (5 bases each). The CDR3 length is 16 residues. The germline gives CDR1 LNHDA, CDR2 SQIVND (reference sequence). V lost 3 bases, J lost 0 bases, and 12 bases lay in between. CDR3 nucleotide sequence: TGTGCCAGTAGTATCGACGGGGCTTACTCCTACAATGAGCAGTTCTTC. This gives the protein CASSIDGAYSYNEQFF.

The chain combines TRBV9 with TRBJ2-7; tentatively, D is TRBD2 (6 bases). CDR1 and CDR2 (germline): SGDLS, YYNGEE. Trimming cost V 0 bases and J 6 bases, with 16 bases left between them. The CDR3 has 15 amino acids. CDR3 sequence reads: CASSVGSGGNTEQYF. In nucleotides, the CDR3 is TGTGCCAGCAGCGTAGGGTCCGGGGGTAATACCGAGCAGTACTTC.

For the CDR3, the DNA is TGTGCCAGCAGTGAAGGGCAGGGGGCGGGGAATACGCAGTATTTT. This gives the protein CASSEGQGAGNTQYF. The chain combines TRBV25-1 with TRBJ2-3, with TRBD1 matching 8 bases. Trimming removed 2 bases from V and 7 bases from J; junction bases left unmatched: 8. Germline V gene lookup returns CDR1 MGHDK and CDR2 SYGVNS. The CDR3 sequence is 15 residues long.

This clone showed up just once. This chain links TRBV21-1 with TRBJ2-7; TRBD2 was called by the table and not checked on the DNA. TRBV21-1 is a pseudogene. This CDR3 has 13 amino acids. CDR3 loop: CASSKVRNYEQYF. CDR3 nucleotide sequence: TGTGCCAGCAGCAAGGTTAGAAACTACGAGCAGTACTTC.

The chain couples TRBV5-1 to TRBJ2-5, with 8 bases matching TRBD1. From germline, CDR1 is SGHRS and CDR2 YFSETQ. The V and J ends lost 4 bases and 2 bases, in that order; junction bases with no gene match: 7. This CDR3 contains 15 residues. CDR3 nucleotides: TGCGCCAGCAGCGCCGGGACAGGACAACAAGAGACCCAGTACTTC. Encoded protein: CASSAGTGQQETQYF.

On this clone itself: In the same sample, other DNA sequences code for this CDR3. The chain uses TRBV7-9 and TRBJ2-3; 7 bases match TRBD2. Germline V gene lookup returns CDR1 SEHNR and CDR2 FQNEAQ (reference sequence). This CDR3 has 14 amino acids. V gave up 1 base and J gave up 3 bases; unmatched junction bases: 1. The CDR3 region is CASSLGSGTDTQYF. The CDR3 bases are TGTGCCAGCAGCTTAGGTAGCGGGACAGATACGCAGTATTTT. Combining the CDR3 with reference TRBV7-9 and TRBJ2-3 gives the whole variable domain DTGVSQNPRHKITKRGQNVTFRCDPISEHNRLYWYRQTLGQGPEFLTYFQNEAQLEKSRLLSDRFSAERPKGSFSTLEIQRTEQGDSAMYLCASSLGSGTDTQYFGPGTRLTVL.

V usage is TRBV7-8 and J usage is TRBJ1-2; 7 bases line up with TRBD1. CDR3 length: 16 residues. After removal of 1 base from V and 6 bases from J, the junction contained 11 bases not matched to a gene. CDR1 and CDR2 from the germline V gene are SGHVS and FQNEAQ. As DNA, the CDR3 is TGTGCCAGCAGCTTAGTCGGTAGACAGGGTCTGGATGGCTACACCTTC. Its translation: CASSLVGRQGLDGYTF.